The subject of this entry is one T cell receptor (beta chain). Its antigen is still unknown. Overlapping HIV-1 Gag 15-mer peptides at approximately 0.96 ug per peptide per mL were used. Sorted nonresponding memory CD4+ T cells were CD40L-negative, CD69-negative, CD45RO-high. CD4+ T cell counts exceeded 400 cells/uL; CMV serology was positive. PBMCs were depleted of CD8+ T cells before stimulation. This sample is drawn from a study of persistence of HIV-infected CD4 T cells. Study information: Blood samples, up to 180 mL, came from multiple time points, except a couple of leukapheresis donors sampled once.

The V and J ends lost 9 bases and 0 bases, in that order; junction bases with no gene match: 18. Germline V gene sequence: CDR1 SGHVS, CDR2 FQNEAQ. This CDR3 has 19 amino acids. Findings and caveats of the study: Rare CMV-responding cells carrying HIV-1 proviruses were not analyzed separately for TCR.

The libraries were made with immunoSEQ version 4 in survey mode. Clones were sequenced by immunoSEQ multiplex PCR, and TCRdb holds only the in-frame ones, with some missing. This table holds around 60,000 clones, about 81% found once. The clonotype was recovered from an adult man with HIV who was CMV-seropositive. The chain employs TRBV7-8 and TRBJ2-1; 9 bases align to TRBD2. Material: CD4+ T cells sorted from PBMCs after approximately 19-hour stimulation, obtained from a patient who received antiretroviral therapy. The CDR3: CASFRGGGASSSSYNEQFF. The CDR3 coding sequence is TGTGCCAGTTTCAGAGGCGGGGGGGCCTCTTCAAGCTCCTACAATGAGCAGTTCTTC.